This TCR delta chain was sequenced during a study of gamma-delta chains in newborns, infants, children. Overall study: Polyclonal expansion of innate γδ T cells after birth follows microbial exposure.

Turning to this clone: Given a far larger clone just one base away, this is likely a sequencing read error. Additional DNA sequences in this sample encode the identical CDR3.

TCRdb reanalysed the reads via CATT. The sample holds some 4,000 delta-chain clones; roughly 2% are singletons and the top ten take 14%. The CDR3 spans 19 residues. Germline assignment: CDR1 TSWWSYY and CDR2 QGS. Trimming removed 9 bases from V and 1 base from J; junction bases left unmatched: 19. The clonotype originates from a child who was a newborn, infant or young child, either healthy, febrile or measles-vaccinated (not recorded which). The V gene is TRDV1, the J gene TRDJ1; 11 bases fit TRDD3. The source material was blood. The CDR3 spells CALGKTSYVGDTTTDKLIF. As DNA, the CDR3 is TGTGCTCTAGGGAAAACTTCCTACGTGGGGGATACGACCACCGATAAACTCATCTTT.